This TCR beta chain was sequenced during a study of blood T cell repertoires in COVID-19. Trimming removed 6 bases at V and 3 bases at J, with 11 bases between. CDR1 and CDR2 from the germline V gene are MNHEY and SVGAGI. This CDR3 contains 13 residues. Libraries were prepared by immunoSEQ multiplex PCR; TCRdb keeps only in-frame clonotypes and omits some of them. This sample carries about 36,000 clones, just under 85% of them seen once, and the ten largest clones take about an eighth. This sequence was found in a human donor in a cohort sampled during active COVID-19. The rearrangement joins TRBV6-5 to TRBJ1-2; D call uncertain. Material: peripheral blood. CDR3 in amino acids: CASRFFRDYGYTF. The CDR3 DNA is TGTGCCAGCAGGTTCTTTCGGGACTATGGCTACACCTTC.